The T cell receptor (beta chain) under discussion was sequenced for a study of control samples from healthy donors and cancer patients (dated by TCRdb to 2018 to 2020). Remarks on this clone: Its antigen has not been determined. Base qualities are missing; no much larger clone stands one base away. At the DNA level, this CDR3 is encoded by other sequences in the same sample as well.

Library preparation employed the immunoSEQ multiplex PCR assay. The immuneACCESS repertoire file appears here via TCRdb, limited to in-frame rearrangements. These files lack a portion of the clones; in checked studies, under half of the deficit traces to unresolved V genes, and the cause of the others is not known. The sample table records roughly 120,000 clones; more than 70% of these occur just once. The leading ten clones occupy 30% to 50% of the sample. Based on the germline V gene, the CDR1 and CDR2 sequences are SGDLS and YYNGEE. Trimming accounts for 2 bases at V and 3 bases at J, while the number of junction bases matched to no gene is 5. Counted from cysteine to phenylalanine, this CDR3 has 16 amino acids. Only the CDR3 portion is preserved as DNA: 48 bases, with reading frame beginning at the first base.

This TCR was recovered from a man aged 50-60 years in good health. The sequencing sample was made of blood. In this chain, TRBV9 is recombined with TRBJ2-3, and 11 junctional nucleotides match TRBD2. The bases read TGTGCCAGCAGCGTGGGAGCTAGCGGGGGGACAGATACGCAGTATTTT. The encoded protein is CASSVGASGGTDTQYF.